This entry lists 2 T cell receptor beta chains sequenced from one sample in a study of response to subunit inactivated influenza vaccine. TCRdb reanalysed the RT-PCR reads using MiXCR and keeps one entry per CDR3 protein. The sample comprises 590,000 or so distinct CDR3 sequences, 14% of which are singletons, and less than 9% rests with the top ten. The sample consisted of PBMCs from blood, taken about 14 days before vaccination. The origin of the receptors is a man between 50 and 59 years old who received an inactivated influenza vaccine.

This clonotype was detected a few times. The rearrangement links TRBV20-1 to TRBJ2-2; D is uncertain. CDR1 and CDR2 from the germline V gene are DFQATT and SNEGSKA (reference sequence). CDR3 size: 16 residues. Trimming took 3 bases from V and 8 from J, leaving 22 bases between them. The CDR3 nucleotides are TGCAGTGCTAGGGATGGGCGACGCCATAGCATTGGGGAGCTGTTTTTT. This gives the protein CSARDGRRHSIGELFF.

This clonotype was observed a single time. The CDR3 region has the DNA TGTGCCAGCAGTTTCGGGACAGACAATAACAATGAGCAGTTCTTC. Protein sequence: CASSFGTDNNNEQFF. The rearrangement uses TRBV6-2 or TRBV6-3 and TRBJ2-1; 7 bases are a match to TRBD1. This CDR3 is built from 15 residues. V lost 4 bases, J lost 5 bases, and 8 bases stayed unmatched. From germline, CDR1 is MNHEY and CDR2 SVGEGT.